Listed below are T cell receptor beta chains from one sample, sequenced in a study of T cells expressing NK-cell markers. TCRdb reprocessed the 5' RACE reads, with one entry per CDR3 protein and no DNA. The specimen's table records some 340,000 distinct CDR3 sequences. Sequencing input: blood T cells: a sorted CD56 or NKG2C T cell subset, CD4+ or CD8+ T cells, or bulk PBMC T cells (not recorded which). The receptors originated from a man aged 18 to 69 in good health. Each CDR3 is given with its conserved first and last residue. Fields, in order: CDR3 protein, J gene, V gene, CDR3 length.

CDR3: CASSLVTRGRLGRDEQYF
J: TRBJ2-7
V: TRBV28
length: 18

CDR3: CASSQDARGREKLFF
J: TRBJ1-4
V: TRBV4-2
length: 15

CDR3: CASSKVATGLSYEQYF
J: TRBJ2-7
V: TRBV21-1
length: 16

CDR3: CASRTGDWNTEAFF
J: TRBJ1-1
V: TRBV4-1
length: 14

CDR3: CASSHTGQGLMETQYF
J: TRBJ2-5
V: TRBV5-6
length: 16

CDR3: CASSLKRAPNGDTQYF
J: TRBJ2-3
V: TRBV7-2
length: 16

CDR3: CSASGGPINEQFF
J: TRBJ2-1
V: TRBV20-1
length: 13

CDR3: CASSTGTSAMIQYF
J: TRBJ2-4
V: TRBV12-3/TRBV12-4
length: 14

CDR3: CASSPIQGESNTEAFF
J: TRBJ1-1
V: TRBV3-1
length: 16

CDR3: CASSRLEAETQYF
J: TRBJ2-5
V: TRBV14
length: 13

CDR3: CSARNIASETQYF
J: TRBJ2-5
V: TRBV20-1
length: 13

CDR3: CASSLMGPSGANVLTF
J: TRBJ2-6
V: TRBV12-3/TRBV12-4
length: 16

CDR3: CASSEMGLAGELFF
J: TRBJ2-2
V: TRBV6-1
length: 14

CDR3: CASSKLAGVAQYF
J: TRBJ2-5
V: TRBV3-1
length: 13

CDR3: CASRSGLWTEAFF
J: TRBJ1-1
V: TRBV28
length: 13

CDR3: CASSFHPDRRIGTEAFF
J: TRBJ1-1
V: TRBV7-9
length: 17

CDR3: CASRTPGGNTGELFF
J: TRBJ2-2
V: TRBV25-1
length: 15

CDR3: CASTLLTGDYGYTF
J: TRBJ1-2
V: TRBV6-5
length: 14

CDR3: CASGLDRTSGGASSYNEQFF
J: TRBJ2-1
V: TRBV12-5
length: 20

CDR3: CAISEQSGEPDTQYF
J: TRBJ2-3
V: TRBV10-3
length: 15

CDR3: CASGLWGTIGYTF
J: TRBJ1-2
V: TRBV12-5
length: 13

CDR3: CSAPRPGVNQPQHF
J: TRBJ1-5
V: TRBV20-1
length: 14

CDR3: CASSIGRGGGNQPQHF
J: TRBJ1-5
V: TRBV19
length: 16

CDR3: CSVEDGGGHGYTF
J: TRBJ1-2
V: TRBV29-1
length: 13

CDR3: CSARGMGSQEWNQPQHF
J: TRBJ1-5
V: TRBV20-1
length: 17

CDR3: CASSLDFRDSFYGYTF
J: TRBJ1-2
V: TRBV7-2
length: 16

CDR3: CASSLGQGRWAAEAFF
J: TRBJ1-1
V: TRBV12-3/TRBV12-4
length: 16

CDR3: CASSPASGASSGANVLTF
J: TRBJ2-6
V: TRBV18
length: 18

CDR3: CSARASGTTFGTQYF
J: TRBJ2-5
V: TRBV20-1
length: 15

CDR3: CASSQEGGGSYNEQFF
J: TRBJ2-1
V: TRBV3-1
length: 16

CDR3: CASKGETKNIQYF
J: TRBJ2-4
V: TRBV6-1
length: 13

CDR3: CASSQGQGWPTDTQYF
J: TRBJ2-3
V: TRBV5-5
length: 16

CDR3: CASSNPRGGHTGELFF
J: TRBJ2-2
V: TRBV19
length: 16

CDR3: CSASTFGDGAYNEQFF
J: TRBJ2-1
V: TRBV20-1
length: 16

CDR3: CASRSTGAETQYF
J: TRBJ2-5
V: TRBV6-6
length: 13

CDR3: CASSLAGGYGYTF
J: TRBJ1-2
V: TRBV12-3/TRBV12-4
length: 13

CDR3: CASSFGTVYNSPLHF
J: TRBJ1-6
V: TRBV5-1
length: 15

CDR3: CSALGLRRSNQPQHF
J: TRBJ1-5
V: TRBV20-1
length: 15

CDR3: CASKETGGGGYTF
J: TRBJ1-2
V: TRBV2
length: 13

CDR3: CASSDQAVNSPLHF
J: TRBJ1-6
V: TRBV2
length: 14

CDR3: CASRETSGGVDTQYF
J: TRBJ2-3
V: TRBV12-3/TRBV12-4
length: 15